This T cell receptor beta chain was identified in a study of blood T cell repertoires in COVID-19. Across the whole study: Acute and convalescent COVID-19 specimens originated in the United States, Italy and Spain. Sources were T cells, B-cell-depleted T cells, or PBMCs; the material itself was cDNA or gDNA.

V gave up 5 bases and J gave up 0 bases; unmatched junction bases: 8. This CDR3 has 17 amino acids. Germline values: CDR1 LNHDA, CDR2 SQIVND (reference sequence). In the original analysis: Amplification of reference gene primers provided the estimated nucleated cell counts. Sequenced by immunoSEQ multiplex PCR; TCRdb stores in-frame clones only, minus some. V, J and clone size were drawn from that table, and D and trimming were deduced from the DNA. The sample contains approximately 150,000 clones, approximately 90% of which appear only once. The genes are TRBV19 and TRBJ1-4; TRBD1 agrees at 8 bases. The sequence came from a man aged 50-60 years who had recovered from COVID-19. Sequenced input: peripheral blood. The CDR3 nucleotides read TGTGCCAGTAGTTCCCCGGAGACAGGGGCAACTAATGAAAAACTGTTTTTT. Encoded protein: CASSSPETGATNEKLFF.